This entry describes one TCR beta chain. Its cognate antigen is unknown. This CDR3 region has 11 residues. The V segment lost 3 bases and the J segment 11 bases; nucleotides outside the gene matches: 3. In germline, CDR1 is LGHNA, CDR2 YSLEER. The data originate from a study of human T cells and chemical hapten exposure. General study findings and limits: Expanded TCRs produced significantly more large CDR3 similarity clusters than controls did. TCRs above 1 in 1000 frequency stayed constant with DPC sensitization.

MiXCR was run by TCRdb on the RACE reads, yielding one entry per CDR3 protein. The repertoire consists of 250,000 or so distinct CDR3 sequences, with around 7% occurring once and the leading ten covering approximately 1.2%. Time point noted: pre-sensitization, week 0. Treatment described: therapeutic diphenylcyclopropenone sensitization with weekly scalp DPC. Blood was drawn before each patch test was applied. RNA extraction used unfractionated whole blood as the source of total RNA. V and J are TRBV4-3 and TRBJ1-1, with 7 bases lining up with TRBD1. This receptor was identified in a man between 18 and 35 years old with alopecia areata. Some clones in this sample may be carry-over from other donors' samples. The input for sequencing was whole blood, taken in connection with sensitization to the hapten diphenylcyclopropenone (DPC). The CDR3 DNA reads TGCGCCAGCAGCCACGACAGGGTTGCTTTCTTT. This codes for CASSHDRVAFF.